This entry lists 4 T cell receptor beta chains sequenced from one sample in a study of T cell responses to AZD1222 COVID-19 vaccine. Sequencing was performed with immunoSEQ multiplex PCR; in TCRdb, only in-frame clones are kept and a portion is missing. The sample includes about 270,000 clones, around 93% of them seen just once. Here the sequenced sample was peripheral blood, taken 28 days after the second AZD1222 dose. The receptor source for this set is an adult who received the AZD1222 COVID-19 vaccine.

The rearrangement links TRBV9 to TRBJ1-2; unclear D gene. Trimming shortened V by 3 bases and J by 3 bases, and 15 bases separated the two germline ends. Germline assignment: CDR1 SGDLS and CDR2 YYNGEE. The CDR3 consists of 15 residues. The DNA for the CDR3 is TGTGCCAGCAGCGACGCATGGCAGGCACACTATGGCTACACCTTC. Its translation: CASSDAWQAHYGYTF.

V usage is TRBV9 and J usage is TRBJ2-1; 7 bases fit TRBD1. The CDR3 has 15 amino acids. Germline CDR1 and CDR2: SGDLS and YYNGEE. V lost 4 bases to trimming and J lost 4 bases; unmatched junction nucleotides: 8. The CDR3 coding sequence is TGTGCCAGCAGCCCCTCAAGGGGGCCTTACAATGAGCAGTTCTTC. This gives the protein CASSPSRGPYNEQFF.

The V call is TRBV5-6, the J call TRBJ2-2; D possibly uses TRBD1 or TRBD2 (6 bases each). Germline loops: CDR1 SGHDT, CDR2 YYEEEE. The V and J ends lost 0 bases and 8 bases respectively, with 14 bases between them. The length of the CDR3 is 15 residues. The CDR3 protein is CASSLAGATMGELFF. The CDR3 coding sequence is TGTGCCAGCAGCTTGGCGGGGGCAACCATGGGGGAGCTGTTTTTT.

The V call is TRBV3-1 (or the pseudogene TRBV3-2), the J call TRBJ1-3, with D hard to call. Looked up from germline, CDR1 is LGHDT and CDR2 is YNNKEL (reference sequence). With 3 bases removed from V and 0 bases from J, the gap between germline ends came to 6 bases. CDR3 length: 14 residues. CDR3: CASSQARSGNTIYF. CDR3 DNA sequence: TGTGCCAGCAGCCAGGCCCGCTCTGGAAACACCATATATTTT.